The TCR beta chain described here comes from a study of cytomegalovirus exposure and HLA in healthy donors. Study outcomes and limitations: In vitro assays verified that a few CMV-associated chains recognized CMV antigens specifically. Later findings reportedly placed an Asian-associated ancestry cluster below the approximately 620-donor mean for N-insertions. Beyond CMV serostatus, there was no information to go on about immune exposure. Reports state that TCR beta sequences accurately predicted most subjects' HLA-A and HLA-B alleles.

Details on this clone: Its antigen is unidentified.

PCR was performed using 60 Vbeta and 13 Jbeta primers. Assay used: immunoSEQ multiplex PCR; TCRdb lists only in-frame clones, some missing. This table has approximately 200,000 clones, around 79% appearing once. This clonotype was obtained from a girl under 18 in good health and CMV-seropositive. Sequenced: PBMCs.

In DNA, the CDR3 is TGCGCCAGCAGTGTCCTCGGGCCAGGGTTCCAAGAGACCCAGTACTTC. It is translated as CASSVLGPGFQETQYF. The V gene is TRBV10-2, the J gene TRBJ2-5; D may be TRBD1 (5 bases). The CDR3 has 16 residues. Trimming took 4 bases from V and 1 from J, leaving 16 bases between them. Germline V gives CDR1 WSHSY, CDR2 SAAADI.